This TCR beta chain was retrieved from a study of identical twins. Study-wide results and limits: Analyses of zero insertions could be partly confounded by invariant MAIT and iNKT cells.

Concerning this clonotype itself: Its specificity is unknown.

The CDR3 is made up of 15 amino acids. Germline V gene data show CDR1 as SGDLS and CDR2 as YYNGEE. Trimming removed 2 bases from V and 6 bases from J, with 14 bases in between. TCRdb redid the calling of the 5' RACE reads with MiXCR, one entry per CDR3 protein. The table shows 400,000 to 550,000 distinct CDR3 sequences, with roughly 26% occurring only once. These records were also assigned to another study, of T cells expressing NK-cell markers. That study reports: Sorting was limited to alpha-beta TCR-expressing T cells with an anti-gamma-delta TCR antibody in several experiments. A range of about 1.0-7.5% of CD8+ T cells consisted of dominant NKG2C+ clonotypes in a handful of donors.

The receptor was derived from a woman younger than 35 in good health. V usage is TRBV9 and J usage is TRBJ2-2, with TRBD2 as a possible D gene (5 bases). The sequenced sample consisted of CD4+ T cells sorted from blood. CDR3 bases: TGTGCCAGCAGCGTGAGGGCTATAAGCCCCGGGGAGCTGTTTTTT. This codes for CASSVRAISPGELFF.